A selection of T cell receptor beta chains follows, all from one sample in a study of blood T cells in healthy people across ages. From the 5' RACE reads, TCRdb called clonotypes with MiXCR, one entry per CDR3 protein. This table has around 1,000,000 distinct CDR3 sequences, about 25% appearing once. Another study also made use of these data, one on T cells of mothers and their children.

The sequenced sample consisted of blood. These receptors were taken from a girl aged 2-9 years in good health. CDR3s include the opening cysteine and the closing phenylalanine or tryptophan. D genes are given only for firm matches. Size is omitted from some rows. Given values are once, few, many or a class for expanded clones.

CDR3 protein	CDR3 DNA	J gene	clone size	V gene	D gene
CASSLEAGAHNEQFF	TGTGCCAGCAGCTTAGAGGCGGGAGCGCACAATGAGCAGTTCTTC	TRBJ2-1	few	TRBV11-2	TRBD2
CASTIDGLRQETQYF	TGTGCCAGCACTATCGATGGCCTACGACAAGAGACCCAGTACTTC	TRBJ2-5	many	TRBV7-2	NA
CASSRAGGRDTQYF	TGTGCCAGCAGCCGAGCGGGAGGGAGAGATACGCAGTATTTT	TRBJ2-3	few	TRBV13	TRBD2
CASSEESMAIGEKLFF	TGTGCCAGCAGTGAAGAGTCAATGGCTATCGGTGAAAAACTGTTTTTT	TRBJ1-4	NA	TRBV6-1	NA
CASSLSSLGFGSPLHF	TGTGCCAGCAGCTTAAGTAGTCTGGGATTCGGTTCACCCCTCCACTTT	TRBJ1-6	NA	TRBV7-2	NA
CASSVVAAYNEQFF	TGTGCCAGCAGCGTAGTAGCGGCCTACAATGAGCAGTTCTTC	TRBJ2-1	NA	TRBV9	NA
CASAFSGETQYF	TGTGCCAGCGCGTTTTCGGGAGAGACCCAGTACTTC	TRBJ2-5	once	TRBV13	NA
CASSYQVPGQGRGGQYF	TGTGCCAGCAGCTATCAAGTCCCGGGACAGGGAAGGGGTGGCCAGTACTTC	TRBJ2-5	NA	TRBV5-5	TRBD1
CAISSAGGMNTEAFF	TGTGCCATCAGCTCGGCAGGGGGTATGAACACTGAAGCTTTCTTT	TRBJ1-1	NA	TRBV10-3	TRBD1
CASSLEGSGSQVDTQYF	TGTGCCAGCAGCTTAGAAGGTAGCGGGAGTCAAGTAGATACGCAGTATTTT	TRBJ2-3	NA	TRBV7-3	TRBD2
CASSKERRDTRQETQYF	TGTGCCAGCAGCAAAGAACGAAGGGATACCCGCCAAGAGACCCAGTACTTC	TRBJ2-5	NA	TRBV21-1	NA
CSVEDQRGYNEQFF	TGCAGCGTTGAAGATCAGAGGGGTTACAATGAGCAGTTCTTC	TRBJ2-1	NA	TRBV29-1	NA
CASSYRGAYNEQFF	TGCGCCAGCAGCTACCGGGGGGCTTACAATGAGCAGTTCTTC	TRBJ2-1	NA	TRBV5-1	NA
CASSYLPQGLDTQYF	TGTGCCAGCAGCTACTTGCCCCAGGGGTTGGATACGCAGTATTTT	TRBJ2-3	NA	TRBV7-9	NA
CASSLGGLAGDVGQYF	TGTGCCAGCAGCTTAGGAGGACTAGCGGGAGACGTCGGGCAGTACTTC	TRBJ2-4	NA	TRBV7-2	TRBD2
CASSPIPDRLNTEAFF	TGTGCCAGCAGCCCTATCCCGGACAGGTTGAACACTGAAGCTTTCTTT	TRBJ1-1	NA	TRBV7-9	TRBD1
CSARGGPAGGPADTQYF	TGCAGTGCTAGAGGGGGTCCGGCGGGAGGTCCCGCAGATACGCAGTATTTT	TRBJ2-3	few	TRBV20-1	TRBD2
CSVADRVNNEQFF	TGCAGTGTTGCGGACAGGGTCAACAATGAGCAGTTCTTC	TRBJ2-1	few	TRBV20-1	TRBD1
CASSFTSGASYEQYF	TGCGCCAGCAGCTTCACTAGCGGGGCCTCCTACGAGCAGTACTTC	TRBJ2-7	NA	TRBV5-1	TRBD2
CASSREQGAHRNTTYF	TGTGCCAGCAGCCGTGAACAGGGGGCGCATAGGAACACCACATATTTT	TRBJ1-3	few	TRBV7-2	TRBD1
CASSLSGAGQYF	TGTGCCAGCAGTTTATCTGGGGCTGGGCAGTACTTC	TRBJ2-7	few	TRBV28	NA
CSVVGDRGRKLFF	TGCAGCGTTGTGGGGGACAGGGGGCGAAAACTGTTTTTT	TRBJ1-4	few	TRBV29-1	TRBD1
CAISVGDLYNEQFF	TGTGCCATCAGTGTGGGGGATCTCTACAATGAGCAGTTCTTC	TRBJ2-1	NA	TRBV10-3	NA
CASSLGSGQVHQPQHF	TGTGCCAGCAGCTTGGGATCGGGACAGGTGCATCAGCCCCAGCATTTT	TRBJ1-5	NA	TRBV7-2	TRBD1
CASSRTRPVTLRGYGYTF	TGTGCCAGCAGCCGCACGAGGCCCGTTACATTGCGGGGCTATGGCTACACCTTC	TRBJ1-2	few	TRBV11-2	NA
CATSRVYAYEQYF	TGTGCCACCAGCAGAGTTTACGCCTACGAGCAGTACTTC	TRBJ2-7	few	TRBV15	NA
CASSFTGEYTEAFF	TGTGCCAGCAGCTTTACTGGCGAGTACACTGAAGCTTTCTTT	TRBJ1-1	NA	TRBV7-9	NA
CSVEEGGALYGYTF	TGCAGCGTTGAAGAGGGGGGCGCCCTCTATGGCTACACCTTC	TRBJ1-2	NA	TRBV29-1	NA
CATGGAGEQYF	TGTGCCACAGGGGGCGCGGGCGAGCAGTACTTC	TRBJ2-7	few	TRBV28	TRBD1
CASSAQGRGTEAFF	TGTGCCAGCAGCGCACAGGGGAGGGGCACTGAAGCTTTCTTT	TRBJ1-1	NA	TRBV12-3/TRBV12-4	TRBD1
CSAGWAQTYEQYF	TGCAGTGCCGGGTGGGCACAAACCTACGAGCAGTACTTC	TRBJ2-7	NA	TRBV20-1	NA
CSARGTDTGRHNEQFF	TGCAGTGCTAGAGGGACCGATACCGGTCGACACAATGAGCAGTTCTTC	TRBJ2-1	few	TRBV20-1	NA
CASSQFKPSETQYF	TGTGCCAGCAGCCAATTCAAACCCTCGGAGACCCAGTACTTC	TRBJ2-5	NA	TRBV3-1	NA
CSAGADGQGGTQYF	TGCAGTGCTGGGGCCGACGGACAGGGAGGCACGCAGTATTTT	TRBJ2-3	NA	TRBV20-1	TRBD1
CASSEEGTGDEQYF	TGTGCCAGCAGTGAAGAAGGGACAGGGGACGAGCAGTACTTC	TRBJ2-7	NA	TRBV2	TRBD1
CASVVGAGDMETQYF	TGTGCCAGCGTAGTAGGAGCGGGAGATATGGAGACCCAGTACTTC	TRBJ2-5	few	TRBV9	TRBD2
CATSRVSETQYF	TGTGCCACCAGCAGAGTGTCGGAGACCCAGTACTTC	TRBJ2-5	few	TRBV15	NA
CASSLGAIGTDTQYF	TGTGCCAGCAGCTTAGGAGCGATAGGCACAGATACGCAGTATTTT	TRBJ2-3	few	TRBV7-2	NA
CASRRTGEVYNEQFF	TGTGCCAGCAGGCGGACAGGGGAGGTTTACAATGAGCAGTTCTTC	TRBJ2-1	NA	TRBV13	TRBD1
CATSEPAGDSRNEQFF	TGTGCCACCAGTGAACCGGCAGGGGACAGTCGCAATGAGCAGTTCTTC	TRBJ2-1	NA	TRBV24-1	TRBD1
CASSDGGHYNQPQHF	TGTGCCAGCAGTGATGGGGGACACTACAATCAGCCCCAGCATTTT	TRBJ1-5	few	TRBV25-1	NA
CASSLTRGVYNEQFF	TGCGCCAGCAGCCTGACACGGGGGGTCTACAATGAGCAGTTCTTC	TRBJ2-1	few	TRBV5-1	TRBD2
CATGSDSQQFF	TGCGCCACCGGATCAGACAGCCAGCAGTTCTTC	TRBJ2-1	NA	TRBV5-1	NA
CASGGGGLSSGNTIYF	TGTGCCAGCGGCGGTGGGGGATTGTCTTCTGGAAACACCATATATTTT	TRBJ1-3	NA	TRBV7-9	NA
CASSLTAGVTSKYNKQFF	TGTGCCAGCAGCTTAACGGCGGGAGTCACGTCCAAGTACAATAAGCAGTTCTTC	TRBJ2-1	NA	TRBV7-3	TRBD2
CASSFSGIKQYF	TGTGCCAGCAGTTTTAGTGGAATAAAGCAGTACTTC	TRBJ2-7	NA	TRBV28	NA
CSAPMRTDTQYF	TGCAGTGCCCCTATGCGGACAGATACGCAGTATTTT	TRBJ2-3	NA	TRBV20-1	NA
CASSSPRTLEVYEQYF	TGTGCCAGCAGCTCCCCACGGACTTTAGAGGTCTACGAGCAGTACTTC	TRBJ2-7	few	TRBV7-2	NA
CSARDTEHTEAFF	TGCAGTGCTAGAGATACGGAGCACACTGAAGCTTTCTTT	TRBJ1-1	NA	TRBV20-1	NA
CASSLGLGDQETQYF	TGTGCCAGCAGCCTGGGACTAGGGGACCAAGAGACCCAGTACTTC	TRBJ2-5	few	TRBV7-9	TRBD2
CASSLGRGRVGYEQYF	TGTGCCAGCAGCTTAGGCCGAGGGAGAGTGGGATACGAGCAGTACTTC	TRBJ2-7	NA	TRBV7-2	NA
CASSSGGPLETQYF	TGTGCCAGCAGTTCCGGGGGGCCTTTAGAGACCCAGTACTTC	TRBJ2-5	few	TRBV27	NA
CASSLGTGIVEAFF	TGCGCCAGCAGCCTCGGGACAGGGATTGTAGAAGCTTTCTTT	TRBJ1-1	few	TRBV4-1	TRBD1
CASVARASGGLQETQYF	TGTGCCAGTGTCGCCAGGGCTAGCGGGGGCCTACAAGAGACCCAGTACTTC	TRBJ2-5	few	TRBV7-6	TRBD2
CATSDPGTSDEQFF	TGTGCCACCAGTGATCCCGGGACTAGCGATGAGCAGTTCTTC	TRBJ2-1	few	TRBV24-1	TRBD2
CASSQYSQETQYF	TGTGCCAGCAGCCAGTATTCTCAAGAGACCCAGTACTTC	TRBJ2-5	NA	TRBV2	NA
CASSRVAGAGNTGELFF	TGTGCCAGCAGCCGCGTAGCGGGGGCGGGTAACACCGGGGAGCTGTTTTTT	TRBJ2-2	NA	TRBV4-2	TRBD2
CASSTPSGSFYNEQFF	TGTGCCAGCAGCACTCCTAGCGGGAGTTTCTACAATGAGCAGTTCTTC	TRBJ2-1	few	TRBV12-3/TRBV12-4	TRBD2
CASSPGVGLNTEAFF	TGTGCCAGCAGCCCTGGAGTGGGCTTGAACACTGAAGCTTTCTTT	TRBJ1-1	few	TRBV12-3/TRBV12-4	NA